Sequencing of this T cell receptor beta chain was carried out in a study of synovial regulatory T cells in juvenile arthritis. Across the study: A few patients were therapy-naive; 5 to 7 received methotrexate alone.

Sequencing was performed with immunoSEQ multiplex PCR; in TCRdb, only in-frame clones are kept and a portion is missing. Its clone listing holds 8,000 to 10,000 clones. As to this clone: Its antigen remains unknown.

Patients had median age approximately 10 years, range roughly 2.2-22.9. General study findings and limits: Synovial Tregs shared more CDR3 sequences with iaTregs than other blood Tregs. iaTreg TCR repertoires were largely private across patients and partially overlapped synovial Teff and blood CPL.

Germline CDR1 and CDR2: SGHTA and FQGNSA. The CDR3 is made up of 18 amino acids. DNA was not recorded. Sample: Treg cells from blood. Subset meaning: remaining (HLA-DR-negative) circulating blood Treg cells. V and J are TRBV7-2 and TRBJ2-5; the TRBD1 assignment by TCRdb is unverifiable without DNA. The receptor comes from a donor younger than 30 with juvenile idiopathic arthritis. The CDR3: CASSLALVPGQGPETQYF.